This is a list of T cell receptor beta chains from one sample in a study of identical twins. Each CDR3 protein is one row after TCRdb ran MiXCR on the 5' RACE reads. The data show 1.5 million to 2 million distinct CDR3 sequences, less than 35% seen once. The sequencing sample was made of cord blood. The source is a newborn girl in good health. Both conserved end residues are part of each CDR3. A D gene is named only where the DNA matches it firmly. Rows give clone size only sometimes, using once, few, many, or a class for an expanded clone.

clone size	V gene	D gene	J gene	CDR3 protein	CDR3 DNA
few	TRBV5-1	-	TRBJ1-1	CASSLVRQGTNTEAFF	TGCGCCAGCAGCTTGGTGAGACAAGGGACGAACACTGAAGCTTTCTTT
few	TRBV20-1	-	TRBJ2-4	CSARDRRNLSSIQYF	TGCAGTGCTAGAGATAGGAGGAATCTGTCAAGCATTCAGTACTTC
-	TRBV20-1	-	TRBJ1-5	CSASFGHNQPQHF	TGCAGTGCTAGTTTCGGCCACAATCAGCCCCAGCATTTT
few	TRBV9	TRBD1	TRBJ1-2	CASRSLPGGGYGYTF	TGTGCCAGCAGGAGCCTCCCAGGGGGCGGCTATGGCTACACCTTC
-	TRBV20-1	-	TRBJ1-4	CSARDPQVNEKLFF	TGCAGTGCTAGAGATCCACAGGTTAATGAAAAACTGTTTTTT
few	TRBV7-9	-	TRBJ1-2	CASSSFEVDGYTF	TGTGCCAGCAGTTCCTTTGAGGTGGATGGCTACACCTTC
-	TRBV10-3	-	TRBJ1-5	CAISESYGGSYEHF	TGTGCCATCAGTGAGTCGTACGGGGGCTCCTACGAGCATTTT
-	TRBV19	-	TRBJ2-7	CASRGRGLDSWEQYF	TGTGCCAGTAGGGGACGAGGGCTAGATTCGTGGGAGCAGTACTTC
-	TRBV6-5	TRBD2	TRBJ2-1	CASSHGLAGGFYQETQFF	TGTGCCAGCAGTCACGGACTAGCGGGAGGTTTTTACCAAGAGACCCAGTTCTTC
-	TRBV20-1	-	TRBJ2-3	CSARVGVWRGGTDTQYF	TGCAGTGCTAGAGTTGGGGTTTGGAGGGGGGGCACAGATACGCAGTATTTT
-	TRBV3-1	TRBD1	TRBJ1-5	CASSPKGQLNQPQHF	TGTGCCAGCAGCCCGAAGGGACAGTTAAATCAGCCCCAGCATTTT
-	TRBV7-9	TRBD2	TRBJ2-1	CASSLMPPSGRAYNEQFF	TGTGCCAGCAGCTTAATGCCCCCCAGCGGGAGGGCCTACAATGAGCAGTTCTTC
-	TRBV7-9	-	TRBJ1-6	CASSLKGPENSPLHF	TGTGCCAGCAGCTTAAAAGGGCCGGAAAATTCACCCCTCCACTTT
many	TRBV29-1	TRBD1	TRBJ2-7	CSVEGQGAGEQYF	TGCAGCGTTGAAGGGCAGGGGGCGGGCGAGCAGTACTTC
few	TRBV2	-	TRBJ2-1	CASEGGAASYNEQFF	TGTGCCAGCGAAGGTGGGGCAGCTTCCTACAATGAGCAGTTCTTC
many	TRBV29-1	TRBD2	TRBJ2-7	CSVVNSRAGPFSYEQYF	TGCAGCGTTGTCAATTCCCGAGCGGGACCGTTCTCCTACGAGCAGTACTTC
-	TRBV7-9	TRBD2	TRBJ2-7	CASSLFSGSTYEQYF	TGTGCCAGCAGCTTATTTAGCGGGAGTACTTACGAGCAGTACTTC
-	TRBV5-4	TRBD2	TRBJ2-1	CASSLSPTSGGVDNEQFF	TGTGCCAGCAGCTTGTCACCAACAAGCGGGGGAGTTGACAATGAGCAGTTCTTC
-	TRBV5-1	TRBD2	TRBJ2-2	CASSSRLAGYNTGELFF	TGCGCCAGCAGCTCCCGACTAGCGGGATATAACACCGGGGAGCTGTTTTTT
-	TRBV10-2	-	TRBJ2-2	CASSEFPGVNTGELFF	TGCGCCAGCAGTGAGTTTCCGGGGGTAAACACCGGGGAGCTGTTTTTT